These 7 T cell receptor beta chains share one sample of origin, sequenced in a study of T cell repertoires in cytomegalovirus infection (dated by TCRdb to about 2019). Sequencing was carried out with an Illumina HiSeq 1500. Using fastp trimming at Q25 and MiXCR clonotype assembly, TCRdb reanalyzed the public sequencing data and kept in-frame beta chains. Each CDR3 protein gets just one entry, which takes the most common genes and DNA from the rows behind it. Across this sample there are approximately 180,000 distinct CDR3 sequences, with about 21% seen only once. The top ten clones comprise just under 3% of the sample. The material sequenced was PBMCs. The receptors were sampled from a human donor in good health (CMV status not recorded). Some clones in this sample may be carry-over from other donors' samples.

This clonotype was counted many times. The V call is TRBV15, the J call TRBJ2-7; 8 nucleotides agree with TRBD2. The CDR3 consists of 15 residues. From germline, CDR1 is LNHNV and CDR2 YYDKDF (reference sequence). Trimming cost V 1 base and J 2 bases; bases outside gene matches: 4. The CDR3 nucleotides are TGTGCCACCAGCAGAGCCGGGGGGGCGGCCTACGAGCAGTACTTC. Protein: CATSRAGGAAYEQYF.

This clonotype was observed a few times. This rearrangement joins TRBV7-2 to TRBJ2-6; D not certain. Germline CDR1 SGHTA, CDR2 FQGNSA. This CDR3 is built from 14 residues. V lost 3 bases, J lost 4 bases, and 7 bases lay in between. CDR3 sequence (DNA): TGTGCCAGCAGCTTTTATTCCGGGGCCAACGTCCTGACTTTC. Its translation is CASSFYSGANVLTF.

V is TRBV2 and J is TRBJ2-2; 8 bases align to TRBD1. The CDR3 length is 13 residues. Losses at the gene ends were 5 bases for V and 4 bases for J; bases not matched to a gene: 0. Germline loops: CDR1 SNHLY, CDR2 FYNNEI. CDR3 nucleotide sequence: TGTGCCAGCAGTCAGGGGGCCACCGGGGAGCTGTTTTTT. Translated: CASSQGATGELFF.

The chain employs TRBV5-1 and TRBJ2-6; D is unclear. V shed 6 bases and J shed 4 bases, with 8 bases lying between them. CDR3 length: 13 amino acids. Germline values: CDR1 SGHRS, CDR2 YFSETQ. CDR3 in DNA: TGCGCCAGCAACCCGTCCGGGGCCAACGTCCTGACTTTC. The encoded protein is CASNPSGANVLTF. Filled out from reference TRBV5-1 and TRBJ2-6, the complete variable domain reads KAGVTQTPRYLIKTRGQQVTLSCSPISGHRSVSWYQQTPGQGLQFLFEYFSETQRNKGNFPGRFSGRQFSNSRSEMNVSTLELGDSALYLCASNPSGANVLTFGAGSRLTVL.

To note about this clonotype: Given a much more abundant clone one base away, this may be a read error. The chain links TRBV7-9 to TRBJ2-2, with TRBD2 matching 9 bases. The CDR3 covers 16 residues. Trimming at V came to 6 bases and at J to 4 bases, leaving 9 bases not matched to a gene. CDR1 and CDR2 from the germline V gene are SEHNR and FQNEAQ (reference sequence). Here the CDR3 DNA reads TGTGCCAGCAGGCTAGGCCTAGCGGGAATCACCGGGGAGCTGTTTTTT. Its translation: CASRLGLAGITGELFF.

The J gene is TRBJ2-1, the V gene TRBV5-6; 14 bases line up with TRBD2. Per germline, CDR1 SGHDT and CDR2 YYEEEE. The CDR3 length is 18 residues. With V trimmed by 3 bases and J by 7 bases, 12 bases remained unmatched. Here the CDR3 DNA reads TGTGCCAGCAGCTCACCACCGACTAGCGGGAGGGCCGGGAATGAGCAGTTCTTC. This translates into CASSSPPTSGRAGNEQFF.

The chain couples TRBV20-1 to TRBJ2-2; D is unclear. Germline V CDR1 and CDR2: DFQATT, SNEGSKA (reference sequence). The CDR3 spans 14 residues. V lost 3 bases to trimming and J lost 2 bases, with 10 bases between them. In nucleotides, the CDR3 is TGCAGTGCTAGGGGCGACGGCAACACCGGGGAGCTGTTTTTT. It yields the protein CSARGDGNTGELFF.